Below, 10 T cell receptor beta chains from the same sample are listed, as sequenced in a study of blood T cell repertoires in COVID-19. The assay was immunoSEQ multiplex PCR, and TCRdb's table has in-frame clones only and misses some. The sample holds roughly 260,000 clones, under 90% seen once. The sequenced sample consisted of peripheral blood. These receptors were taken from a woman in her late teens or twenties with acute or convalescent COVID-19.

The chain recombines TRBV4-3 with TRBJ2-7; TRBD1 might be the D (5 bases). Trimming removed 4 bases at V and 7 bases at J, with 11 bases between. The CDR3 consists of 12 residues. Germline V CDR1 and CDR2: LGHNA, YSLEER. In DNA, the CDR3 is TGCGCCAGCAGCCTCAGGGCCAAGGAGCAGTACTTC. It encodes CASSLRAKEQYF.

This sequence joins TRBV6-5 and TRBJ1-2; unclear D gene. The V end lost 0 bases, the J end lost 0 bases, and 8 bases lay between the germline ends. The CDR3 contains 15 residues. Germline CDR1 MNHEY, CDR2 SVGAGI. DNA of the CDR3: TGTGCCAGCAGTTACTCTCGAGGAGCTAACTATGGCTACACCTTC. Amino acid sequence: CASSYSRGANYGYTF.

This chain links TRBV28 with TRBJ1-6; D is perhaps TRBD1 (6 bases). From germline, CDR1 is MDHEN and CDR2 SYDVKM. V lost 8 bases, J lost 7 bases, and 12 bases lay in between. CDR3 length equals 13 residues. The DNA of the CDR3 is TGTGCCAGCTTACAGGGTGGCAATTCACCCCTCCACTTT. It yields the protein CASLQGGNSPLHF.

The rearrangement links TRBV29-1 to TRBJ2-2, with a tentative D call TRBD1 (5 bases). Germline-derived CDR1 and CDR2 are SQVTM and ANQGSEA. The CDR3 has 13 amino acids. Trimming removed 0 bases from V and 5 bases from J, with 7 bases in between. The CDR3 protein is CSVEDQGTGELFF. The CDR3 DNA sequence: TGCAGCGTTGAAGACCAGGGAACCGGGGAGCTGTTTTTT.

This clone has more than one count but fewer than ten. The rearrangement uses TRBV11-2 and TRBJ2-7; tentatively, D is TRBD1 (6 bases). Germline V gene lookup returns CDR1 SGHAT and CDR2 FQNNGV. The CDR3 totals 18 residues. Trimming took 4 bases from V and 4 from J, leaving 26 bases between them. The DNA of the CDR3 is TGTGCCAGCAGCTGGACCATATCATCGACAGGAGTGAGGTACGAGCAGTACTTC. This codes for CASSWTISSTGVRYEQYF.

This clone showed up just once. This chain uses TRBV29-1 with TRBJ2-3, with TRBD2 identical over 16 bases. Germline loops: CDR1 SQVTM, CDR2 ANQGSEA. The CDR3 has 16 residues. The J segment lost 6 bases and the V segment lost 3 bases, leaving 6 bases of the junction unmatched. CDR3 region: CSVDGTSGRAVDTQYF. The CDR3 bases are TGCAGCGTTGATGGGACTAGCGGGAGGGCCGTCGATACGCAGTATTTT.

This sequence joins TRBV5-1 and TRBJ1-1; D ambiguous. CDR3 length: 16 amino acids. V was shortened by 1 base and J by 2 bases, with 15 bases between the two germline ends. Germline V gene sequence: CDR1 SGHRS, CDR2 YFSETQ. DNA of the CDR3: TGCGCCAGCAGCTTGAGATTCGACCGAGGAAACACTGAAGCTTTCTTT. Translated: CASSLRFDRGNTEAFF.

The CDR3 is CASSSTGSSGNTIYF. CDR3 coding DNA: TGTGCCAGCAGTTCAACAGGAAGCTCTGGAAACACCATATATTTT. V gene TRBV6-5 combines with J gene TRBJ1-3; maybe TRBD1 (5 bases). The V gene's germline CDR1 is MNHEY and CDR2 SVGAGI. Trimming stripped 4 bases from V and 0 bases from J, with 10 bases between. The CDR3 totals 15 residues.

This sequence joins TRBV19 and TRBJ2-2; 7 nucleotides align to TRBD2. After removal of 1 base from V and 2 bases from J, the junction contained 7 bases not matched to a gene. Per the germline V gene, CDR1 is LNHDA and CDR2 is SQIVND (reference sequence). CDR3 length: 17 residues. CDR3 DNA: TGTGCCAGTAGTATAGTTGGGCTAGCGGAAAACACCGGGGAGCTGTTTTTT. Translation gives CASSIVGLAENTGELFF. Supplemented by reference TRBV19 and TRBJ2-2, the full variable domain reads DGGITQSPKYLFRKEGQNVTLSCEQNLNHDAMYWYRQDPGQGLRLIYYSQIVNDFQKGDIAEGYSVSREKKESFPLTVTSAQKNPTAFYLCASSIVGLAENTGELFFGEGSRLTVL.

On this clone itself: An end of the junction differs from the germline gene, which may be a read error. The V and J genes are TRBV6-4 and TRBJ2-3; TRBD2 aligns across 8 bases. CDR3 length: 15 residues. Germline V CDR1 and CDR2: MRHNA, SNTAGT. Written as DNA, the CDR3 is TGTGCCAGCGGTGACTCGGGGGGGGCTACAGATACGCAGTATTTT. It encodes CASGDSGGATDTQYF.